A selection of T cell receptor beta chains follows, all from one sample in a study of blood T cells in healthy people across ages. Using its own MiXCR run on the 5' RACE reads, TCRdb lists one record per CDR3 protein. Among hundreds of thousands of distinct CDR3 sequences, approximately 55% were seen once, and the ten largest hold about 38%. The source material was blood. The source of these receptors is a man of 80 years or more in good health. The CDR3 runs from the conserved cysteine through the conserved F or W. The D gene is left open where the match is weak. Rows may omit the clone size; those that give it use once, few, many or a size class.

J	D	size	V	DNA	CDR3
TRBJ1-1	.	few	TRBV27	TGTGCCAGCAGTCCTACAGGGTTCACTGAAGCTTTCTTT	CASSPTGFTEAFF
TRBJ2-1	TRBD2	few	TRBV12-3/TRBV12-4	TGTGCCAGCAGACCTCGGACTAGCGGGGTCGCCCATGAGCAGTTCTTC	CASRPRTSGVAHEQFF
TRBJ1-1	.	few	TRBV5-1	TGCGCCAGCAGCTTGGACGAGGGTAGGAACACTGAAGCTTTCTTT	CASSLDEGRNTEAFF
TRBJ2-7	.	few	TRBV6-2/TRBV6-3	TGTGCCAGCAGGGAACAAGAGGGGAGAGTGTACGAGCAGTACTTC	CASREQEGRVYEQYF
TRBJ2-7	TRBD2	.	TRBV6-5	TGTGCCAGCAGGAGGGCTAGCGGGGGGACCTACGAGCAGTACTTC	CASRRASGGTYEQYF
TRBJ2-5	.	.	TRBV19	TGTGCCAGTAGTACCCCAGGGGCGTGGGAGACCCAGTACTTC	CASSTPGAWETQYF
TRBJ2-7	TRBD2	once	TRBV7-2	TGTGCCAGCAGCCCGTCTAACGCGGGAGGGCCCCACGAGCAGTACTTC	CASSPSNAGGPHEQYF
TRBJ2-6	.	.	TRBV27	TGTGCCAGCACCAACGCTGGGGCCAACGTCCTGACTTTC	CASTNAGANVLTF
TRBJ1-1	TRBD1	.	TRBV6-6	TGTGCCAGCAGTTACGGGCAGGGGGTACTCTTGAACACTGAAGCTTTCTTT	CASSYGQGVLLNTEAFF
TRBJ1-2	.	.	TRBV15	TGTGCCACCAGCAGAGATATACAGAACTATGGCTACACCTTC	CATSRDIQNYGYTF
TRBJ1-4	TRBD1	.	TRBV7-9	TGTGCCAGCAGCCCCTCAGCAGGGGGCTATGAAAAACTGTTTTTT	CASSPSAGGYEKLFF
TRBJ2-4	TRBD1	.	TRBV6-5	TGTGCCAGCAGTCTACTTGGACAGGGAGAAAACATTCAGTACTTC	CASSLLGQGENIQYF
TRBJ1-2	TRBD1	.	TRBV6-1	TGTGCCAGCAGTGCCGGGACAGGGGGCCGCGTCTATGGCTACACCTTC	CASSAGTGGRVYGYTF
TRBJ2-3	.	.	TRBV15	TGTGCCACCAGCAGTTCTTATACTGATACGCAGTATTTT	CATSSSYTDTQYF
TRBJ2-7	TRBD2	.	TRBV20-1	TGCAGTGCTAGTAGCGGGGATGTTTACGAGCAGTACTTC	CSASSGDVYEQYF
TRBJ1-5	.	.	TRBV12-3/TRBV12-4	TGTGCCAGCAGTTTCGGCAGGGAGGGTCAGCCCCAGCATTTT	CASSFGREGQPQHF
TRBJ2-7	.	.	TRBV3-1	TGTGCCAGCAGCCAAGAGTGGGGGAGCTCCTACGAGCAGTACTTC	CASSQEWGSSYEQYF
TRBJ2-7	TRBD1	.	TRBV7-2	TGTGCCAGCACCCTGAGGGGGCTTCGATACGAGCAGTACTTC	CASTLRGLRYEQYF
TRBJ2-6	.	few	TRBV6-2/TRBV6-3	TGTGCCAGCGGGCCGTATTCTGGGGCCAACGTCCTGACTTTC	CASGPYSGANVLTF
TRBJ2-1	TRBD2	few	TRBV11-2	TGTGCCAGCAGCCGAGGACTAGTTTCCTACAATGAGCAGTTCTTC	CASSRGLVSYNEQFF
TRBJ2-7	TRBD1	.	TRBV6-2/TRBV6-3	TGTGCCAGCAGTTTTGGACAGGAGAGGGCCTCCTACGAGCAGTACTTC	CASSFGQERASYEQYF
TRBJ2-7	TRBD1	.	TRBV18	TGTGCCAGCTCACCACGGACAGGGCTTTCCTACGAGCAGTACTTC	CASSPRTGLSYEQYF
TRBJ1-2	.	.	TRBV12-5	TGTGCTAGTGGACATGACGGCGGCTATGGCTACACCTTC	CASGHDGGYGYTF
TRBJ2-1	TRBD1	few	TRBV12-3/TRBV12-4	TGTGCCAGCAGCCCTGGACAGGGCAAGAATGAGCAGTTCTTC	CASSPGQGKNEQFF
TRBJ2-7	.	.	TRBV4-1	TGCGCCAGCAGTCACAACTTGGGGGCGTACGAGCAGTACTTC	CASSHNLGAYEQYF
TRBJ2-7	.	few	TRBV7-2	TGTGCCAGCAGCTTATGGCCGAGCTCCTACGAGCAGTACTTC	CASSLWPSSYEQYF
TRBJ2-6	.	.	TRBV15	TGTGCCACCAGCAGAGTAGTATCTGGGGCCAACGTCCTGACTTTC	CATSRVVSGANVLTF
TRBJ2-7	.	.	TRBV11-1	TGTGCCAGCGGGCCCCGGGACAATACCTACGAGCAGTACTTC	CASGPRDNTYEQYF
TRBJ2-7	TRBD2	.	TRBV5-1	TGCGCCAGCAGCTCGGGACTAGCCGATCCTATGTACGAGCAGTACTTC	CASSSGLADPMYEQYF
TRBJ2-7	TRBD2	.	TRBV13	TGTGCCAGCAGAGCGGGACTAGCGCGGTACGAGCAGTACTTC	CASRAGLARYEQYF
TRBJ1-6	TRBD1	.	TRBV28	TGTGCCAGCACCGTAGGAGGCGGGACAGGGGTCTCACCCCTCCACTTT	CASTVGGGTGVSPLHF
TRBJ2-3	.	.	TRBV5-5	TGTGCCAGCAGCTTGAGTTTCGACGGCGGAGATACGCAGTATTTT	CASSLSFDGGDTQYF
TRBJ2-7	.	.	TRBV6-5	TGTGCCAGCAGTTACTCGAACGTTGGTTACGAGCAGTACTTC	CASSYSNVGYEQYF
TRBJ1-5	TRBD1	.	TRBV10-1	TGCGCCAGCAGCGAAGACAGGGTCAATCAGCCCCAGCATTTT	CASSEDRVNQPQHF
TRBJ2-1	TRBD2	.	TRBV4-2	TGTGCCAGCAGCCAACCGTCGGCTAGCGGATATTACAATGAGCAGTTCTTC	CASSQPSASGYYNEQFF
TRBJ2-3	TRBD2	many	TRBV11-2	TGTGCCAGCAGCCCACTAGCGGGAAGGACAGATACGCAGTATTTT	CASSPLAGRTDTQYF
TRBJ2-1	TRBD2	few	TRBV20-1	TGCAGTGCTAGAGGAGTTGCGGGGACTAAGTTCTTC	CSARGVAGTKFF
TRBJ1-2	.	.	TRBV16	TGTGCCAGCAGAAAAAACCAGCTTGGCTACACCTTC	CASRKNQLGYTF
TRBJ2-7	.	.	TRBV24-1	TGTGCCACCAGTGATCCACTAGATGCCGAGCAGTACTTC	CATSDPLDAEQYF
TRBJ1-2	TRBD1	.	TRBV3-1	TGTGCCAGCAGCCACCGGGACAGGGTCGATGGCTACACCTTC	CASSHRDRVDGYTF
TRBJ1-1	TRBD1	once	TRBV6-5	TGTGCCAGCAGACCGGACAGGGCCTACACTGAAGCTTTCTTT	CASRPDRAYTEAFF
TRBJ2-1	TRBD2	few	TRBV4-2	TGTGCCAGCAGCCTACCCGGGACTACCTTTGGGCAGTTCTTC	CASSLPGTTFGQFF
TRBJ1-2	.	few	TRBV7-2	TGTGCCAGCAGCTTCCCTCCAGAGACCTATGGCTACACCTTC	CASSFPPETYGYTF
TRBJ2-4	.	.	TRBV10-2	TGCGCCAGCAGTGAGTCTGCCAGGGTGGGGGAGCAGTACTTC	CASSESARVGEQYF
TRBJ1-5	TRBD1	.	TRBV20-1	TGCAGTGCTAGCCTGACAGGGGGCGCGTCGGCCCAGCATTTT	CSASLTGGASAQHF
TRBJ2-1	.	.	TRBV29-1	TGCAGCGTTGTCGCCGATCTCTCCTACAATGAGCAGTTCTTC	CSVVADLSYNEQFF
TRBJ1-6	TRBD1	.	TRBV5-4	TGTGCCAGCAGCTCGACAGGGGCGGATTCACCCCTCCACTTT	CASSSTGADSPLHF
TRBJ2-5	.	.	TRBV15	TGTGCCACCAGTACTGGGGCCACGGGGGAGACCCAGTACTTC	CATSTGATGETQYF
TRBJ2-5	.	few	TRBV20-1	TGCAGTGCTAGTTTAAAGACCCAGTACTTC	CSASLKTQYF
TRBJ2-5	TRBD2	.	TRBV12-3/TRBV12-4	TGTGCCAGCAGTTCGAAACCGGGACTAGGACCCTGGGAGACCCAGTACTTC	CASSSKPGLGPWETQYF
TRBJ2-1	TRBD1	.	TRBV20-1	TGCAGTGCTAGGGGCCAGGGGGTAATCGGTGAGCAGTTCTTC	CSARGQGVIGEQFF
TRBJ1-2	.	.	TRBV6-6	TGTGCCAGCAGCAATCCTACGTACTATGGCTACACCTTC	CASSNPTYYGYTF
TRBJ2-7	.	.	TRBV4-1	TGCGCCAGCAGCCCCTGGGCAGGCCCCCAGAACGAGCAGTACTTC	CASSPWAGPQNEQYF
TRBJ2-2	.	.	TRBV24-1	TGTGCCACCAGGAAAGCCGGGGCGAACACCGGGGAGCTGTTTTTT	CATRKAGANTGELFF
TRBJ2-1	TRBD2	.	TRBV11-1	TGTGCCAGCAGCTCTCTAGGGGTAGCGGGATATGAGCAGTTCTTC	CASSSLGVAGYEQFF
TRBJ1-6	.	.	TRBV6-5	TGTGCCAGCAGTTACTCCGGGGCTGATAATTCACCCCTCCACTTT	CASSYSGADNSPLHF
TRBJ2-3	.	.	TRBV15	TGTGCCACCCAGGACGACAGGTTCGCAGATACGCAGTATTTT	CATQDDRFADTQYF